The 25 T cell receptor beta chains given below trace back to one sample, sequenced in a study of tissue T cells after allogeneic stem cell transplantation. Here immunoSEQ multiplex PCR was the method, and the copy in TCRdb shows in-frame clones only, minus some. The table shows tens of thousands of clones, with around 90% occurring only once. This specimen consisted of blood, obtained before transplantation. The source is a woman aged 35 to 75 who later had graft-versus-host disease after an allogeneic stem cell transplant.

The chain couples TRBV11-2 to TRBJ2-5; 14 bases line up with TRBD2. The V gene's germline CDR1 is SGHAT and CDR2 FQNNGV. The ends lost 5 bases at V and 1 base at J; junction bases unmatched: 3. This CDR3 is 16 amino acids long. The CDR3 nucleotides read TGTGCCAGCAGCCTCGGACTAGCGGGGGGCCAAGAGACCCAGTACTTC. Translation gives CASSLGLAGGQETQYF. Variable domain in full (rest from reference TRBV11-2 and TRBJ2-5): EAGVAQSPRYKIIEKRQSVAFWCNPISGHATLYWYQQILGQGPKLLIQFQNNGVVDDSQLPKDRFSAERLKGVDSTLKIQPAKLEDSAVYLCASSLGLAGGQETQYFGPGTRLLVL.

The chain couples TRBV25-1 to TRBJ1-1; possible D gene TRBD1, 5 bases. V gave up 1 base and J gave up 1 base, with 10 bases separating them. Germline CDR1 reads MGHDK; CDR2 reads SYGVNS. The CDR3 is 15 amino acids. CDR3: CASSEWQGQNTEAFF. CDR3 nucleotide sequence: TGTGCCAGCAGTGAATGGCAGGGTCAGAACACTGAAGCTTTCTTT.

The chain's CDR3 is CASSLGDRGSNQPQHF. For the CDR3, the DNA is TGTGCCAGCAGCTTAGGGGATCGGGGTAGCAATCAGCCCCAGCATTTT. The chain recombines TRBV7-9 with TRBJ1-5; no firm D call. V lost 1 base, J lost 0 bases, and 10 bases lay in between. The germline gives CDR1 SEHNR, CDR2 FQNEAQ (reference sequence). The CDR3 runs to 16 residues.

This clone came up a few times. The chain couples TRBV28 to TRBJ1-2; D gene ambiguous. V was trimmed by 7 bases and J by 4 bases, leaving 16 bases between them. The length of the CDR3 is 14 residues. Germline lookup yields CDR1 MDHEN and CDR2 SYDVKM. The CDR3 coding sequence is TGTGCCAGCAAGGAGCAGCTATTTCTCTATGGCTACACCTTC. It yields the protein CASKEQLFLYGYTF.

For the CDR3, the DNA is TGCAGCGTACAACTTGGGACTAGCGGGAGCTACGAGCAGTACTTC. As protein: CSVQLGTSGSYEQYF. This chain links TRBV29-1 with TRBJ2-7, with 14 bases lining up with TRBD2. The CDR3 runs to 15 residues. V lost 6 bases, J lost 3 bases, and 7 bases stayed unmatched. CDR1 and CDR2 from the germline V gene are SQVTM and ANQGSEA.

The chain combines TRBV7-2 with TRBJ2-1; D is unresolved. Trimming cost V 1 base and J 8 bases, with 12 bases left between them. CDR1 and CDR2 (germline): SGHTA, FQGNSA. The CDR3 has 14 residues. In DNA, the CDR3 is TGTGCCAGCAGCTTAGTCTCCACTAAGTATGAGCAGTTCTTC. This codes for CASSLVSTKYEQFF.

CDR3 protein: CASLGLLGTDTQYF. The CDR3 region has the DNA TGTGCCAGCCTGGGCCTTTTGGGAACAGATACGCAGTATTTT. V gene TRBV28 combines with J gene TRBJ2-3; D uncertain. CDR3 size: 14 residues. V lost 8 bases, J lost 3 bases, and 15 bases lay in between. From germline, CDR1 is MDHEN and CDR2 SYDVKM.

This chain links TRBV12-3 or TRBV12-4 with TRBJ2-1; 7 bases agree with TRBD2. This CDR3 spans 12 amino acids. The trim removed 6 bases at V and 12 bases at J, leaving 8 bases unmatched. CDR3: CASSPGERGQFF. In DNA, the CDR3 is TGTGCCAGCAGCCCCGGGGAGCGGGGGCAGTTCTTC.

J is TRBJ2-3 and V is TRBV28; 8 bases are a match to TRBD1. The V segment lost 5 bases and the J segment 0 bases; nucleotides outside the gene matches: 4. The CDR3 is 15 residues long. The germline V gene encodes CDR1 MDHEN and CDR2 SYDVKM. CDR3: CASSDRGSSTDTQYF. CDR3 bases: TGTGCCAGCAGTGACAGGGGTTCTAGCACAGATACGCAGTATTTT.

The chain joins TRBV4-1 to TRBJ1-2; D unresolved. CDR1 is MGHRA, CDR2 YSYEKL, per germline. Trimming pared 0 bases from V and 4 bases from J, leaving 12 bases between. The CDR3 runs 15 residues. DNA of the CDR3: TGCGCCAGCAGCCAAGAACCCGCGGTCCTCTATGGCTACACCTTC. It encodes CASSQEPAVLYGYTF.

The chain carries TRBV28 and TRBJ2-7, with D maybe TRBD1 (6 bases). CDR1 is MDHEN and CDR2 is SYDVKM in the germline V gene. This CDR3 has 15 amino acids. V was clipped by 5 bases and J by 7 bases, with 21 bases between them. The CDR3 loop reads CASSPPGRRGEEQYF. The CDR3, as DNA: TGTGCCAGCAGTCCACCCGGCCGCAGGGGTGAAGAGCAGTACTTC. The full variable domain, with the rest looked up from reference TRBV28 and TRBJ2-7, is DVKVTQSSRYLVKRTGEKVFLECVQDMDHENMFWYRQDPGLGLRLIYFSYDVKMKEKGDIPEGYSVSREKKERFSLILESASTNQTSMYLCASSPPGRRGEEQYFGPGTRLTVT.

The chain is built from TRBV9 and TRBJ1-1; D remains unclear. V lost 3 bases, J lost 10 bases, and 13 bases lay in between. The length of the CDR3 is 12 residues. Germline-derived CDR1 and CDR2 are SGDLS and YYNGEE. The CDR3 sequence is CASSDRLGGAFF. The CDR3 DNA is TGTGCCAGCAGCGACCGCCTTGGTGGAGCTTTCTTT.

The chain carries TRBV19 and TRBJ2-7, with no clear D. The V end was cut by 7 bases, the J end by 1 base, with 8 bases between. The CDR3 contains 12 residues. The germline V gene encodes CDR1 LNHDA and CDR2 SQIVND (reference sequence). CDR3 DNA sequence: TGTGCCAGTACCGACGGTTCCTACGAGCAGTACTTC. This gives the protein CASTDGSYEQYF. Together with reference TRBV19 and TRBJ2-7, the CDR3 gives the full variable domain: DGGITQSPKYLFRKEGQNVTLSCEQNLNHDAMYWYRQDPGQGLRLIYYSQIVNDFQKGDIAEGYSVSREKKESFPLTVTSAQKNPTAFYLCASTDGSYEQYFGPGTRLTVT.

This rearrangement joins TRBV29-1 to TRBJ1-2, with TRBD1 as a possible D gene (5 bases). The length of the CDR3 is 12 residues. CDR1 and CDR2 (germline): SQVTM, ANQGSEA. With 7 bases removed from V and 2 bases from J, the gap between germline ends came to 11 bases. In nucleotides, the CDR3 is TGCAGCGCCCCGCGGGGGAACTATGGCTACACCTTC. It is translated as CSAPRGNYGYTF.

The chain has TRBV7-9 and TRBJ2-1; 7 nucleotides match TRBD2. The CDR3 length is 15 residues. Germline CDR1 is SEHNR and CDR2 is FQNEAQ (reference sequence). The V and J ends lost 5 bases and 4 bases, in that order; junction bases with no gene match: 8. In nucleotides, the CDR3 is TGTGCCAGCAGCCCGGGACTAACAACATACAATGAGCAGTTCTTC. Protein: CASSPGLTTYNEQFF.

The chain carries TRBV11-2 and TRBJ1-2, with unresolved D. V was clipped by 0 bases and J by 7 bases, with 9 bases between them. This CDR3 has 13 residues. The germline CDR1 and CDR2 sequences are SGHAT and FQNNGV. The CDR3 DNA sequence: TGTGCCAGCAGCTTAGATGGGCAGTTTGGCTACACCTTC. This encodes CASSLDGQFGYTF.

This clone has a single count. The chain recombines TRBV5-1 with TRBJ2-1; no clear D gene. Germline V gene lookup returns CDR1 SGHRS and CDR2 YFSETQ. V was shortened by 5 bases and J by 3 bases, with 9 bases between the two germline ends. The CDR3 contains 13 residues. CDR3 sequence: CASSWANYNEQFF. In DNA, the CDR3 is TGCGCCAGCAGTTGGGCGAACTACAATGAGCAGTTCTTC.

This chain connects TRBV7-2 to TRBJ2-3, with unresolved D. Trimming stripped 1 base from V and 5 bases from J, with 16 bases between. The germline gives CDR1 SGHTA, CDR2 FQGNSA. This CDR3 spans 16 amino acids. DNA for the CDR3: TGTGCCAGCAGCTTAGAAGTATCGGACGTAGAAGATACGCAGTATTTT. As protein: CASSLEVSDVEDTQYF.

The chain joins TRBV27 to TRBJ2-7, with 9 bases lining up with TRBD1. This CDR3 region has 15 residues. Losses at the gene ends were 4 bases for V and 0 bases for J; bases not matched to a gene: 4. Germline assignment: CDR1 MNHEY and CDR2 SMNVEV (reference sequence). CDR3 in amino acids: CASSWGTGSSYEQYF. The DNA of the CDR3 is TGTGCCAGCAGTTGGGGGACAGGGAGCTCCTACGAGCAGTACTTC.

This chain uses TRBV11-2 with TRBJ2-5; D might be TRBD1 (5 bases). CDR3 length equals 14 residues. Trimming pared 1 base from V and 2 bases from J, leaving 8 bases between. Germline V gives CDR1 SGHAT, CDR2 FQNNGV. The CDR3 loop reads CASSLVQGQETQYF. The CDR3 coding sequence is TGTGCCAGCAGCTTAGTCCAGGGACAAGAGACCCAGTACTTC.

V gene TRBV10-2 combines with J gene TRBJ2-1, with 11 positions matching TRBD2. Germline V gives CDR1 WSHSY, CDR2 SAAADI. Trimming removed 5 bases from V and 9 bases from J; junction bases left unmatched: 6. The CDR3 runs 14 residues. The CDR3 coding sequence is TGCGCCAGCAGTCGTAGCGGGAGGGTTGGTGAGCAGTTCTTC. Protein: CASSRSGRVGEQFF.

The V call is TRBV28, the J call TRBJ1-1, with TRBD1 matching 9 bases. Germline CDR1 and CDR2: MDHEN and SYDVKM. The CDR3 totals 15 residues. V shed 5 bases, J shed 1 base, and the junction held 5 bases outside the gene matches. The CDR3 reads CASSTTGGWNTEAFF. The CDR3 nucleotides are TGTGCCAGCAGTACTACAGGGGGCTGGAACACTGAAGCTTTCTTT.

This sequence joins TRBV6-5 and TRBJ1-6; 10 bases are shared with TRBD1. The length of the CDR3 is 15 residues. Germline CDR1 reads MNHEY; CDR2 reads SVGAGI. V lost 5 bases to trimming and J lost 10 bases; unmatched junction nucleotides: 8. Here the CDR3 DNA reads TGTGCCAGCAGTCTCTCCGGGACAGGGGTGTCACCCCTCCACTTT. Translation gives CASSLSGTGVSPLHF.

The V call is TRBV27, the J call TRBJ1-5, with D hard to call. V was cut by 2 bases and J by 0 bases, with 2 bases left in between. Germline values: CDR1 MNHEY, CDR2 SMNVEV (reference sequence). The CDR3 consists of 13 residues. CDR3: CASSLGSNQPQHF. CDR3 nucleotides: TGTGCCAGCAGTTTAGGTAGCAATCAGCCCCAGCATTTT.

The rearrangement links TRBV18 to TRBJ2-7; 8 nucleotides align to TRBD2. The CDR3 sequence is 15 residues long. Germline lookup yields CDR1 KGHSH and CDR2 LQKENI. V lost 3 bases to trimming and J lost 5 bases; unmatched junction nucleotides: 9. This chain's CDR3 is CASSPAGGGLNEQYF. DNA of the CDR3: TGTGCCAGCTCACCGGCCGGGGGGGGTTTAAACGAGCAGTACTTC.